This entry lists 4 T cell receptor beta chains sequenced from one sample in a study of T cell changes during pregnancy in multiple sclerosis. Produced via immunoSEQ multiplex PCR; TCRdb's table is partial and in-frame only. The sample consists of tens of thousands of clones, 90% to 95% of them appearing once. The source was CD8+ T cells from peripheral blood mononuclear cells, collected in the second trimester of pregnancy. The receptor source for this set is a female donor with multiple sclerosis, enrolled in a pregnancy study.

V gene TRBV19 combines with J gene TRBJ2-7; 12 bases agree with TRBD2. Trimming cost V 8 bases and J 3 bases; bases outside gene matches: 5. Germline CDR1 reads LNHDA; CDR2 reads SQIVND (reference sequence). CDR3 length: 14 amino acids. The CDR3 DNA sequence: TGTGCCAGTGGAACTAGCGGGGGGTACTACGAGCAGTACTTC. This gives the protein CASGTSGGYYEQYF.

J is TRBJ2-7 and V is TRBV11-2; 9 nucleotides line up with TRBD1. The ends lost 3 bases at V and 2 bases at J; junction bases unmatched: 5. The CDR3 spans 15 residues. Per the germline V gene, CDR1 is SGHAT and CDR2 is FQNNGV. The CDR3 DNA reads TGTGCCAGCAGCTTCGGGACAGGGATAACCTACGAGCAGTACTTC. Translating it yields CASSFGTGITYEQYF.

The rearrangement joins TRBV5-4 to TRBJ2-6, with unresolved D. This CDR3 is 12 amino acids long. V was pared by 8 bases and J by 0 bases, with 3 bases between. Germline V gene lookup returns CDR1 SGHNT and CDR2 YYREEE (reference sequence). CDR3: CASHSGANVLTF. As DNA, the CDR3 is TGTGCCAGTCACTCTGGGGCCAACGTCCTGACTTTC.

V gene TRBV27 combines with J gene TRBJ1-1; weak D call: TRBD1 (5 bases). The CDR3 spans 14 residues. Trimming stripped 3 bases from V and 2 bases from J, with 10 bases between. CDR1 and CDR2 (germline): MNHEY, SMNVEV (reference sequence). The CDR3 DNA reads TGTGCCAGCAGTTTTTTGGGGGGTAACACTGAAGCTTTCTTT. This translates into CASSFLGGNTEAFF.